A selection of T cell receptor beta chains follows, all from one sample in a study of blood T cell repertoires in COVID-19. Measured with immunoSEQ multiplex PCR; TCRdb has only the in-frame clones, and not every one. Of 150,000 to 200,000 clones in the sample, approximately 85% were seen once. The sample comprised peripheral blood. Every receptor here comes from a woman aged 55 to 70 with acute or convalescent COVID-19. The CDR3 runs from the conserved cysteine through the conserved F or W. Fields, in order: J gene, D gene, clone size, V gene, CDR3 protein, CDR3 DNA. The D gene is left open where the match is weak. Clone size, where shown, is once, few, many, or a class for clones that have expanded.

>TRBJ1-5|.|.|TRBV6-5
CASTTRQGFNQPQHF
TGTGCCAGCACCACGAGGCAGGGGTTCAATCAGCCCCAGCATTTT
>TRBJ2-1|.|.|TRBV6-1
CASCDRFWINEQFF
TGTGCCAGCTGTGACAGGTTCTGGATCAATGAGCAGTTCTTC
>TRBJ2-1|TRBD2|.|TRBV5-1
CASSLGLFAGGSYNEQFF
TGCGCCAGCAGCTTGGGGCTTTTTGCGGGGGGCTCCTACAATGAGCAGTTCTTC
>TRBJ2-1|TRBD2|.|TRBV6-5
CASRPLAGGPSEQFF
TGTGCCAGCAGGCCCTTAGCGGGAGGGCCGAGTGAGCAGTTCTTC
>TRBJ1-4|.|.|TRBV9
CASSVGHRGDEKLFF
TGTGCCAGCAGCGTAGGGCACCGGGGAGATGAAAAACTGTTTTTT
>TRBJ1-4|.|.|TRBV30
CAWSVGGGTEKLFF
TGTGCCTGGAGTGTAGGGGGAGGGACCGAAAAACTGTTTTTT
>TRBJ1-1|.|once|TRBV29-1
CSVGGIEAFF
TGCAGCGTTGGAGGGATTGAAGCTTTCTTT
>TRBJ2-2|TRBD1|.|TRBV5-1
CASCQTGNSGELFF
TGCGCCAGCTGCCAGACAGGGAACTCCGGGGAGCTGTTTTTT
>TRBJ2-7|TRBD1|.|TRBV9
CASSVGQGSTYEQYF
TGTGCCAGCAGCGTAGGACAGGGAAGTACCTACGAGCAGTACTTC
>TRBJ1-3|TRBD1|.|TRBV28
CASSPPRGGRASFRDGNTIYF
TGTGCCAGCAGTCCCCCTCGAGGGGGCAGGGCCTCTTTTAGGGATGGAAACACCATATATTTT